This T cell receptor (beta chain) was found in a study of blood T cell repertoires in COVID-19. Study at large: Sites across the United States, Italy and Spain contributed samples from acute and convalescent COVID-19. In each case, the material was cDNA or gDNA derived from T cells, B-cell-depleted T cells, or PBMCs.

From germline, CDR1 is SGHRS and CDR2 YFSETQ. J lost 6 bases, V lost 4 bases, and 7 bases had no gene match. The CDR3 is made up of 15 amino acids. The data were produced by immunoSEQ multiplex PCR, yet TCRdb's version contains in-frame clones alone and is incomplete. The sample lists 650,000 to 800,000 clones; 80% to 90% were seen once. Sequencing input: peripheral blood. The chain employs TRBV5-1 and TRBJ2-1, with 10 bases that match TRBD2. The clonotype comes from a woman under 30 with acute or convalescent COVID-19. CDR3 nucleotides: TGCGCCAGCAGCAAACTAAGACTAGCGGGCAATGAGCAGTTCTTC. This translates into CASSKLRLAGNEQFF.